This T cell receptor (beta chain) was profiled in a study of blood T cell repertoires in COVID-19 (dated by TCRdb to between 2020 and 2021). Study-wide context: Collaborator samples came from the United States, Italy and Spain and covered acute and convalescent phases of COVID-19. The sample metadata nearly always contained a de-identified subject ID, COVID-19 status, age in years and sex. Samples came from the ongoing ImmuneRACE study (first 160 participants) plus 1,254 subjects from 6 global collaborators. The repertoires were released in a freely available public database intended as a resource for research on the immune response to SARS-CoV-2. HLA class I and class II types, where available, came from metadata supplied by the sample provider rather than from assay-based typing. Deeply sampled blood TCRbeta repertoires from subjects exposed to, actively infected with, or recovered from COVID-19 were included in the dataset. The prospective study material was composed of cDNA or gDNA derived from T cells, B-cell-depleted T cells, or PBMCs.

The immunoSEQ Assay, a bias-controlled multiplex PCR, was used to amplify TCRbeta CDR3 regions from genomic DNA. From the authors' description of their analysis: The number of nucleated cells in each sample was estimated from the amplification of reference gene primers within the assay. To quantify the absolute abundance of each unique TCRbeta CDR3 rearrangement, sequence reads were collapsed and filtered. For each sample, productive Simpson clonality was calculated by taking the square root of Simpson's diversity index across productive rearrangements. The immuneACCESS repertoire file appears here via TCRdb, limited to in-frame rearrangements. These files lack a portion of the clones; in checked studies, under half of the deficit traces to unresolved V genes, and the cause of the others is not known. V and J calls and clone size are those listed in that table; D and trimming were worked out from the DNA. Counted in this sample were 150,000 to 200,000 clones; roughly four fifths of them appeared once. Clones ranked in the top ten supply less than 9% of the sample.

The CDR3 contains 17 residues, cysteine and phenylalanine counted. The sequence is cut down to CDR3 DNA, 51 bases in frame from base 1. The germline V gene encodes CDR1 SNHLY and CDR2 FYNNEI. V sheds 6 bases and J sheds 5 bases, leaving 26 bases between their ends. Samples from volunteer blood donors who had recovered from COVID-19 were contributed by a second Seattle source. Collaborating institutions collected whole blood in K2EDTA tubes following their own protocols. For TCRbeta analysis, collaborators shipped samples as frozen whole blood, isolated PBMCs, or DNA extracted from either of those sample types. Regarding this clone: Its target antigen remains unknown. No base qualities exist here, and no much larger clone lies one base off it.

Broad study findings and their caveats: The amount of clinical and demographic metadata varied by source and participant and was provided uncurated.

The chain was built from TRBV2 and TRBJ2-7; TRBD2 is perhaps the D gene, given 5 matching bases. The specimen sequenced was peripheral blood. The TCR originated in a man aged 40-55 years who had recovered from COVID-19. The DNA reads TGTGCCAGCAGGCCCACTAGGTGGGAACCCCCGGGCGACGAGCAGTACTTC. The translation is CASRPTRWEPPGDEQYF.